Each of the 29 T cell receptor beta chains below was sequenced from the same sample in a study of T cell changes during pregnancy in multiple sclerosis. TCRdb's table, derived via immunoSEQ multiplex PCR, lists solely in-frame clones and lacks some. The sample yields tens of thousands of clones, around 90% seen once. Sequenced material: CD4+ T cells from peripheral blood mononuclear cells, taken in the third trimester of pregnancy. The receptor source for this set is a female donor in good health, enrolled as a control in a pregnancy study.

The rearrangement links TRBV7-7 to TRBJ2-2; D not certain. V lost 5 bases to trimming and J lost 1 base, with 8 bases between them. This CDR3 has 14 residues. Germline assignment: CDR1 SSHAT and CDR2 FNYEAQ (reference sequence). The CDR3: CASSQHENTGELFF. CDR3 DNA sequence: TGTGCCAGCAGCCAACACGAGAACACCGGGGAGCTGTTTTTT. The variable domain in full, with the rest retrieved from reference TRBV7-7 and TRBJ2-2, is GAGVSQSPRYKVTKRGQDVTLRCDPISSHATLYWYQQALGQGPEFLTYFNYEAQPDKSGLPSDRFSAERPEGSISTLTIQRTEQRDSAMYRCASSQHENTGELFFGEGSRLTVL.

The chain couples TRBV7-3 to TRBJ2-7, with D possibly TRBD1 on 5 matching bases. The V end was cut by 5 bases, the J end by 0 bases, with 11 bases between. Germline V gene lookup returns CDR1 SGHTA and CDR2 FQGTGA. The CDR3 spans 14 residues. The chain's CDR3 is CASSPDTYSYEQYF. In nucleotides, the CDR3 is TGTGCCAGCAGCCCGGACACCTACTCCTACGAGCAGTACTTC.

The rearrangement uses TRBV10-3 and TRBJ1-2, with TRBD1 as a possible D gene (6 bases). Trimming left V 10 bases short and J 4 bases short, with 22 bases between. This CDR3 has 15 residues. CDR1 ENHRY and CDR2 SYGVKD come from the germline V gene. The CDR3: CATSPETGDAYGYTF. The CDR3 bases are TGTGCCACTAGTCCTGAGACAGGCGATGCCTATGGCTACACCTTC.

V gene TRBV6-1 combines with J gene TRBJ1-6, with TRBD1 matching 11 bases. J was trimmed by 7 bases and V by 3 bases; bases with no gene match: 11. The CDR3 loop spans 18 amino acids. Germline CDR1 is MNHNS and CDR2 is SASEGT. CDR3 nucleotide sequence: TGTGCCAGCAGTGACAGGCCAACGGGACAGGGGGGGAATTCACCCCTCCACTTT. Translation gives CASSDRPTGQGGNSPLHF.

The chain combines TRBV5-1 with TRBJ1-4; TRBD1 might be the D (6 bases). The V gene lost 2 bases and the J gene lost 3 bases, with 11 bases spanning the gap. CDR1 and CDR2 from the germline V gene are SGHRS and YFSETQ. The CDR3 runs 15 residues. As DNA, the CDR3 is TGCGCCAGCAGCTTCAGGGGTACGGCTAATGAAAAACTGTTTTTT. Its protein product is CASSFRGTANEKLFF.

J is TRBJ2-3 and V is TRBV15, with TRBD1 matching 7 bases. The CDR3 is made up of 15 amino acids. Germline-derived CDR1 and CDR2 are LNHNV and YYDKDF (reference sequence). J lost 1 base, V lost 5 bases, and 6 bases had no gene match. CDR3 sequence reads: CATSEGQVRTDTQYF. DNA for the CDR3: TGTGCCACCAGCGAAGGACAGGTTCGCACAGATACGCAGTATTTT.

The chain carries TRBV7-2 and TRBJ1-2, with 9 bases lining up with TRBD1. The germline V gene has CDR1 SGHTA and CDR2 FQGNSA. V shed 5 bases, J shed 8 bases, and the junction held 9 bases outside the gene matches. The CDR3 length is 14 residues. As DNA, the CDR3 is TGTGCCAGCAGCGAAGACAGGGGGTTTGGCGGCTACACCTTC. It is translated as CASSEDRGFGGYTF.

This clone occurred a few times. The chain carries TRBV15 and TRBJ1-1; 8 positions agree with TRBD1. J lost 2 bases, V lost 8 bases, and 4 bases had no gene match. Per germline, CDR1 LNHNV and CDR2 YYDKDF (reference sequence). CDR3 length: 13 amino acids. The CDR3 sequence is CATQGAANTEAFF. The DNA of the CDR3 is TGTGCCACCCAGGGGGCAGCTAACACTGAAGCTTTCTTT.

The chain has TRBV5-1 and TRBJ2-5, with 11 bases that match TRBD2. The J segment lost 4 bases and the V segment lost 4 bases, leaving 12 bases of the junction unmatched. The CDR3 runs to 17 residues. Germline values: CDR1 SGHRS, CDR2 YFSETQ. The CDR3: CASSPETSGEGGETQYF. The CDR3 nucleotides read TGCGCCAGCAGCCCAGAGACTAGCGGGGAAGGTGGAGAGACCCAGTACTTC.

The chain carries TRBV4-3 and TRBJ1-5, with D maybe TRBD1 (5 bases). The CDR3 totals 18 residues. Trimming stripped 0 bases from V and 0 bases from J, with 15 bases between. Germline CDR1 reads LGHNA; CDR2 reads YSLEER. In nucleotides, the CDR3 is TGCGCCAGCAGCCAAGATACAGGCGGGGGTAATAGCAATCAGCCCCAGCATTTT. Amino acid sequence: CASSQDTGGGNSNQPQHF.

CDR3 nucleotides: TGTGCCAGCAGCCAACGCGACAGGGGGACAGATACGCAGTATTTT. As protein: CASSQRDRGTDTQYF. The J gene is TRBJ2-3, the V gene TRBV4-2; 9 bases are a match to TRBD1. V trimming: 2 bases; J trimming: 3 bases; junction bases outside the gene matches: 3. Germline-derived CDR1 and CDR2 are LGHNA and YNFKEQ. The CDR3 contains 15 residues.

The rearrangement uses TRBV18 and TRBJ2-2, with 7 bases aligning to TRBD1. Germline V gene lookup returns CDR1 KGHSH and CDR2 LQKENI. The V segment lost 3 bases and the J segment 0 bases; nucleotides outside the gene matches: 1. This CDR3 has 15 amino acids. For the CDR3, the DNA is TGTGCCAGCTCACCCGACAGGGCGAACACCGGGGAGCTGTTTTTT. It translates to CASSPDRANTGELFF.

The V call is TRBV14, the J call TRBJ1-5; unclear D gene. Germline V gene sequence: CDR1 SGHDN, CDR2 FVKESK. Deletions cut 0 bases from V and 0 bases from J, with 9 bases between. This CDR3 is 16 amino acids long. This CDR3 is CASSQDGGDSNQPQHF. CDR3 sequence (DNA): TGTGCCAGCAGCCAAGATGGAGGAGATAGCAATCAGCCCCAGCATTTT. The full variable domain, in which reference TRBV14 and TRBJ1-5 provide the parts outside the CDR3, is EAGVTQFPSHSVIEKGQTVTLRCDPISGHDNLYWYRRVMGKEIKFLLHFVKESKQDESGMPNNRFLAERTGGTYSTLKVQPAELEDSGVYFCASSQDGGDSNQPQHFGDGTRLSIL.

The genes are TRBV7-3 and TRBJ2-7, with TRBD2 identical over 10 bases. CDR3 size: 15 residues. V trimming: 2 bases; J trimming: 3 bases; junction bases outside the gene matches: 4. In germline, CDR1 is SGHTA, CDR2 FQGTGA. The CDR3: CASSLGLAALYEQYF. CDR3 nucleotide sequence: TGTGCCAGCAGCTTAGGACTAGCGGCCCTCTACGAGCAGTACTTC.

CDR3 nucleotide sequence: TGTGCCAGTAGTATGGGGAGGATGACTGAAGCTTTCTTT. Encoded protein: CASSMGRMTEAFF. The chain joins TRBV19 to TRBJ1-1; no clear D gene. Trimming took 3 bases from V and 5 from J, leaving 10 bases between them. The CDR3 consists of 13 residues. From germline, CDR1 is LNHDA and CDR2 SQIVND (reference sequence).

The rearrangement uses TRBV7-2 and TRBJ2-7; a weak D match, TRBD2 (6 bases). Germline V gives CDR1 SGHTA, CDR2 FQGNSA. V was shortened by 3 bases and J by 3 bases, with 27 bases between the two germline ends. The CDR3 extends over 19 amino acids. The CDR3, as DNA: TGTGCCAGCAGCTTTGGTATGGAACGGCGGGGAGGAAGATTCTACGAGCAGTACTTC. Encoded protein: CASSFGMERRGGRFYEQYF. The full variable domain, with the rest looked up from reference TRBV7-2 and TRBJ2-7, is GAGVSQSPSNKVTEKGKDVELRCDPISGHTALYWYRQSLGQGLEFLIYFQGNSAPDKSGLPSDRFSAERTGGSVSTLTIQRTQQEDSAVYLCASSFGMERRGGRFYEQYFGPGTRLTVT.

This CDR3 reads CAISESTGVYEQYF. DNA of the CDR3: TGTGCCATCAGTGAGTCGACAGGGGTCTACGAGCAGTACTTC. The chain has TRBV10-3 and TRBJ2-7; TRBD1 matches 8 bases. The CDR3 spans 14 residues. The V gene's germline CDR1 is ENHRY and CDR2 SYGVKD. Germline trimming cut 0 bases from V and 3 bases from J; bases unmatched to any gene: 1.

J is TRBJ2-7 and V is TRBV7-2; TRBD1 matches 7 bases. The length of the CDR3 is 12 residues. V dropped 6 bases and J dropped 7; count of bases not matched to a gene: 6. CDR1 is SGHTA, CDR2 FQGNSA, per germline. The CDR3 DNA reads TGTGCCAGCAGACTCGACAGGGAAGAGCAGTACTTC. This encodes CASRLDREEQYF.

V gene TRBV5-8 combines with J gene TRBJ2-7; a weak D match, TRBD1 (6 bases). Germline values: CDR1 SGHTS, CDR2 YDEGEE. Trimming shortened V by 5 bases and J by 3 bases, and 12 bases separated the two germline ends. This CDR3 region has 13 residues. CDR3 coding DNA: TGTGCCAGCAGACACAGGGCTATCTACGAGCAGTACTTC. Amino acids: CASRHRAIYEQYF.

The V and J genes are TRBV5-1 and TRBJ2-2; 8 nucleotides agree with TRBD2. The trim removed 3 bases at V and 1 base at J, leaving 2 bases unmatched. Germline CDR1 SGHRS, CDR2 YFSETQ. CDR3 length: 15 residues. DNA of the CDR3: TGCGCCAGCAGCTCCAGCGGGGGGAACACCGGGGAGCTGTTTTTT. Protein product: CASSSSGGNTGELFF.

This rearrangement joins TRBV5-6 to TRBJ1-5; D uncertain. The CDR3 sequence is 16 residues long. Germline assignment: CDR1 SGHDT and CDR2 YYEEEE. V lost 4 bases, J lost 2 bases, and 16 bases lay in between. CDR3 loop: CASSPQRGIGNQPQHF. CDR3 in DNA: TGTGCCAGCAGCCCGCAGCGTGGTATTGGCAATCAGCCCCAGCATTTT.

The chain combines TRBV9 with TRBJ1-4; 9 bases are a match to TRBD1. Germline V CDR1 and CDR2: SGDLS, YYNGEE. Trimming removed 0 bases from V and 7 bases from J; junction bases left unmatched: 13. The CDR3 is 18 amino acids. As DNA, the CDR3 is TGTGCCAGCAGCGTAGGCGGGACAGGGATCTTAAAGGGTGAAAAACTGTTTTTT. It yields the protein CASSVGGTGILKGEKLFF.

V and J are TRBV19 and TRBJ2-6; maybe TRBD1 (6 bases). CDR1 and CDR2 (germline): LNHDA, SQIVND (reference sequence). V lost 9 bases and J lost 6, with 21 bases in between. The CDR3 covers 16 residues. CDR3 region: CARVVLGRGKANVLTF. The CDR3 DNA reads TGTGCCAGAGTAGTCCTGGGCAGGGGAAAGGCCAACGTCCTGACTTTC.

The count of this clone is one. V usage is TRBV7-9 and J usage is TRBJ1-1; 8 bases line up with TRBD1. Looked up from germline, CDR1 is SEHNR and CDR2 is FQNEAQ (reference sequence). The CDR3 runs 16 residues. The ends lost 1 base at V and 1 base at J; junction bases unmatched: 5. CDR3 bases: TGTGCCAGCAGCTTAGAGGCCCAGGGGGCGAACACTGAAGCTTTCTTT. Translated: CASSLEAQGANTEAFF.

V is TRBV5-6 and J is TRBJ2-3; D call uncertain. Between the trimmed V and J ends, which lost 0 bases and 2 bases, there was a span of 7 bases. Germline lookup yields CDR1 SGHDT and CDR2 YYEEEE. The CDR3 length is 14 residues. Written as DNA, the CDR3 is TGTGCCAGCAGCTTGGGGCAGTACACAGATACGCAGTATTTT. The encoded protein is CASSLGQYTDTQYF.

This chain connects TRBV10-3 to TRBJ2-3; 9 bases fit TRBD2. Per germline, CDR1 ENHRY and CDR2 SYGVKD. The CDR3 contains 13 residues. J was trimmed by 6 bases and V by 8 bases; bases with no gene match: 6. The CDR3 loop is CAISAGGPDTQYF. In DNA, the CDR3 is TGTGCCATCTCCGCGGGGGGGCCGGATACGCAGTATTTT.

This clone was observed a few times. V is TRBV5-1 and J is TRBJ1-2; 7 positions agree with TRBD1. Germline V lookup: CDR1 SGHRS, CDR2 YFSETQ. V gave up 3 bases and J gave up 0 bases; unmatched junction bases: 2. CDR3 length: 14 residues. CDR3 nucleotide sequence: TGCGCCAGCAGCTCCGGGACAGCTAACTATGGCTACACCTTC. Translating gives CASSSGTANYGYTF. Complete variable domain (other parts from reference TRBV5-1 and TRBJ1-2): KAGVTQTPRYLIKTRGQQVTLSCSPISGHRSVSWYQQTPGQGLQFLFEYFSETQRNKGNFPGRFSGRQFSNSRSEMNVSTLELGDSALYLCASSSGTANYGYTFGSGTRLTVV.

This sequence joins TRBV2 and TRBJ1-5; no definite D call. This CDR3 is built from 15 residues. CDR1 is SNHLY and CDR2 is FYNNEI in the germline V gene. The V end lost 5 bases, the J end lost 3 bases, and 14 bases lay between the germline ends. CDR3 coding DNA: TGTGCCAGCAGTAAAGACATCGGGGACAATCAGCCCCAGCATTTT. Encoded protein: CASSKDIGDNQPQHF.

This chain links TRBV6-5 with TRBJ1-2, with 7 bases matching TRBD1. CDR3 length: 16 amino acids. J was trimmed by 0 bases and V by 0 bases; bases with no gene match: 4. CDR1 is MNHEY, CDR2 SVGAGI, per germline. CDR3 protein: CASSYSGQPSNYGYTF. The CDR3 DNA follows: TGTGCCAGCAGTTACTCGGGACAGCCCTCTAACTATGGCTACACCTTC.